The clone carrying this T cell receptor (beta chain) has a handful of counts. Its antigen remains unidentified. The sample is drawn from a study of T cell responses to AZD1222 COVID-19 vaccine. General observations from the study: Donors were mostly white British, more females; clonal diversity possibly underestimated. Sampled repertoires all dated from after the peak T cell response. Spike-specific TCR breadth and depth were elevated following two AZD1222 doses.

The germline CDR1 and CDR2 sequences are MNHEY and SMNVEV (reference sequence). The CDR3 consists of 14 residues. Trimming removed 3 bases from V and 9 bases from J, with 12 bases in between. Clones were read by immunoSEQ multiplex PCR, and TCRdb kept only the in-frame ones, dropping some. The sample has approximately 200,000 clones; more than 75% are singletons. The material was peripheral blood, obtained on day 0 of MenACWY control vaccination. The clonotype originates from an adult in good health. The genes are TRBV27 and TRBJ1-6; perhaps TRBD1 as D (5 bases). The DNA for the CDR3 is TGTGCCAGCAGTTTTAGCAGGGAATTTTCACCCCTCCACTTT. Its translation: CASSFSREFSPLHF.